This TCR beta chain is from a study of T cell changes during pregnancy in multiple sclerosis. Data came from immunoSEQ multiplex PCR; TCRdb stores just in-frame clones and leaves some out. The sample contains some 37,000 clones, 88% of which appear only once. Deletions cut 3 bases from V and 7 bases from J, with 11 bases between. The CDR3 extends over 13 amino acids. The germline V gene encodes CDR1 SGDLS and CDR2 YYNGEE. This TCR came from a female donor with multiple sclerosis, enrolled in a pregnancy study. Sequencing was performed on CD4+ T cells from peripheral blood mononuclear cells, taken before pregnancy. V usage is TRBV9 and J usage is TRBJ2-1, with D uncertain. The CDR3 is CASSAYVRNEQFF. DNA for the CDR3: TGTGCCAGCAGCGCCTACGTGCGGAATGAGCAGTTCTTC.